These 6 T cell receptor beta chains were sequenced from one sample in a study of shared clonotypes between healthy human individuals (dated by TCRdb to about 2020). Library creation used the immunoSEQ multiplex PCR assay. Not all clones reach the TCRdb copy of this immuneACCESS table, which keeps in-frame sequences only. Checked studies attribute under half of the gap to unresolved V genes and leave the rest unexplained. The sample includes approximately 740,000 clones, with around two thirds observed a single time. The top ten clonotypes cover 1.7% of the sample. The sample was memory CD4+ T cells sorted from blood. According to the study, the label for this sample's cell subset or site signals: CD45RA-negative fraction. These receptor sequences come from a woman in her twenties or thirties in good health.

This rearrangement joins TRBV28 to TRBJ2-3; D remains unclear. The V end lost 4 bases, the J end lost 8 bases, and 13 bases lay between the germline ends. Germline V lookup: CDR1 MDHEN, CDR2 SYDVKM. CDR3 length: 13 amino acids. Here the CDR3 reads CASSYQRHSTQYF. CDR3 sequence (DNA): TGTGCCAGCAGTTACCAGCGCCACTCTACGCAGTATTTT.

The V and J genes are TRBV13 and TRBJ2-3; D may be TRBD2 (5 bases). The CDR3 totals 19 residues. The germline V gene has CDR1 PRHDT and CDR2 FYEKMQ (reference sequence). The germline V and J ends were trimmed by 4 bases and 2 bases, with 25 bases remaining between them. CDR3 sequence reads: CASSSVPRGPYTATDTQYF. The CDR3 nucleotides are TGTGCCAGCAGCTCCGTCCCGCGCGGGCCCTATACCGCCACAGATACGCAGTATTTT.

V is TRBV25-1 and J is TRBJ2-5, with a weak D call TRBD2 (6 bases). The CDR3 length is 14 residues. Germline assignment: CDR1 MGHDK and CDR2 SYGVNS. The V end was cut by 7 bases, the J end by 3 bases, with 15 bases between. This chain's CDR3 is CASIGSGGEETQYF. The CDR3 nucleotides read TGTGCCAGCATTGGTTCCGGGGGAGAAGAGACCCAGTACTTC.

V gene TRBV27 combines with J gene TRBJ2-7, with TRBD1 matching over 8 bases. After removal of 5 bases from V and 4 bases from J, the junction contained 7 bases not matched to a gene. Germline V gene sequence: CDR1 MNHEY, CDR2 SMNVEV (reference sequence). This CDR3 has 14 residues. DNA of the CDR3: TGTGCCAGCAGTAGGACAGGGCTGTGGTACGAGCAGTACTTC. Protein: CASSRTGLWYEQYF.

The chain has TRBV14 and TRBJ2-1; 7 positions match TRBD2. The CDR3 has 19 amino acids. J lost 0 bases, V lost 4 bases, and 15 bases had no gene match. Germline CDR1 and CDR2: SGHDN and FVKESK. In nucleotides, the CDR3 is TGTGCCAGCAGCCCAGGAAGGCTCCTCGGCGGGAGCTCCTACAATGAGCAGTTCTTC. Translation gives CASSPGRLLGGSSYNEQFF.

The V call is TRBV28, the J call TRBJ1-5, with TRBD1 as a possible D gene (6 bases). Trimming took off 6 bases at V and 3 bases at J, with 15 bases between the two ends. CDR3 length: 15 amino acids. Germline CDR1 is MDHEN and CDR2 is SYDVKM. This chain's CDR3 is CASRSGGVLNQPQHF. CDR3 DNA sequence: TGTGCCAGCAGGTCGGGGGGCGTACTCAATCAGCCCCAGCATTTT. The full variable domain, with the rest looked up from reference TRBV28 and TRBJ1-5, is DVKVTQSSRYLVKRTGEKVFLECVQDMDHENMFWYRQDPGLGLRLIYFSYDVKMKEKGDIPEGYSVSREKKERFSLILESASTNQTSMYLCASRSGGVLNQPQHFGDGTRLSIL.